The sequence of this TCR beta chain was determined in a study of shared clonotypes between healthy human individuals. The assay was immunoSEQ multiplex PCR, and TCRdb's table has in-frame clones only and misses some. This sample has more than 1,200,000 clones, with around 98.5% found just once. The V and J ends lost 0 bases and 1 base respectively, with 7 bases between them. The CDR3 totals 15 residues. Germline V gene lookup returns CDR1 SGHRS and CDR2 YFSETQ. As to this clone: Its cognate antigen is unknown. Other DNA sequences from this sample encode an identical CDR3 as well.

Study conclusions and caveats: When naive CD4 clonotypes were compared across a few donors, 4% to 6.5% were shared.

The specimen was naive CD4+ T cells sorted from blood. Subset reported: CD45RA+ positively selected. This clonotype was sampled from a man under 40 in good health. V and J are TRBV5-1 and TRBJ2-2, with a tentative D call TRBD2 (5 bases). DNA of the CDR3: TGCGCCAGCAGCTTGGAGGGAGTGAACACCGGGGAGCTGTTTTTT. Protein sequence: CASSLEGVNTGELFF.